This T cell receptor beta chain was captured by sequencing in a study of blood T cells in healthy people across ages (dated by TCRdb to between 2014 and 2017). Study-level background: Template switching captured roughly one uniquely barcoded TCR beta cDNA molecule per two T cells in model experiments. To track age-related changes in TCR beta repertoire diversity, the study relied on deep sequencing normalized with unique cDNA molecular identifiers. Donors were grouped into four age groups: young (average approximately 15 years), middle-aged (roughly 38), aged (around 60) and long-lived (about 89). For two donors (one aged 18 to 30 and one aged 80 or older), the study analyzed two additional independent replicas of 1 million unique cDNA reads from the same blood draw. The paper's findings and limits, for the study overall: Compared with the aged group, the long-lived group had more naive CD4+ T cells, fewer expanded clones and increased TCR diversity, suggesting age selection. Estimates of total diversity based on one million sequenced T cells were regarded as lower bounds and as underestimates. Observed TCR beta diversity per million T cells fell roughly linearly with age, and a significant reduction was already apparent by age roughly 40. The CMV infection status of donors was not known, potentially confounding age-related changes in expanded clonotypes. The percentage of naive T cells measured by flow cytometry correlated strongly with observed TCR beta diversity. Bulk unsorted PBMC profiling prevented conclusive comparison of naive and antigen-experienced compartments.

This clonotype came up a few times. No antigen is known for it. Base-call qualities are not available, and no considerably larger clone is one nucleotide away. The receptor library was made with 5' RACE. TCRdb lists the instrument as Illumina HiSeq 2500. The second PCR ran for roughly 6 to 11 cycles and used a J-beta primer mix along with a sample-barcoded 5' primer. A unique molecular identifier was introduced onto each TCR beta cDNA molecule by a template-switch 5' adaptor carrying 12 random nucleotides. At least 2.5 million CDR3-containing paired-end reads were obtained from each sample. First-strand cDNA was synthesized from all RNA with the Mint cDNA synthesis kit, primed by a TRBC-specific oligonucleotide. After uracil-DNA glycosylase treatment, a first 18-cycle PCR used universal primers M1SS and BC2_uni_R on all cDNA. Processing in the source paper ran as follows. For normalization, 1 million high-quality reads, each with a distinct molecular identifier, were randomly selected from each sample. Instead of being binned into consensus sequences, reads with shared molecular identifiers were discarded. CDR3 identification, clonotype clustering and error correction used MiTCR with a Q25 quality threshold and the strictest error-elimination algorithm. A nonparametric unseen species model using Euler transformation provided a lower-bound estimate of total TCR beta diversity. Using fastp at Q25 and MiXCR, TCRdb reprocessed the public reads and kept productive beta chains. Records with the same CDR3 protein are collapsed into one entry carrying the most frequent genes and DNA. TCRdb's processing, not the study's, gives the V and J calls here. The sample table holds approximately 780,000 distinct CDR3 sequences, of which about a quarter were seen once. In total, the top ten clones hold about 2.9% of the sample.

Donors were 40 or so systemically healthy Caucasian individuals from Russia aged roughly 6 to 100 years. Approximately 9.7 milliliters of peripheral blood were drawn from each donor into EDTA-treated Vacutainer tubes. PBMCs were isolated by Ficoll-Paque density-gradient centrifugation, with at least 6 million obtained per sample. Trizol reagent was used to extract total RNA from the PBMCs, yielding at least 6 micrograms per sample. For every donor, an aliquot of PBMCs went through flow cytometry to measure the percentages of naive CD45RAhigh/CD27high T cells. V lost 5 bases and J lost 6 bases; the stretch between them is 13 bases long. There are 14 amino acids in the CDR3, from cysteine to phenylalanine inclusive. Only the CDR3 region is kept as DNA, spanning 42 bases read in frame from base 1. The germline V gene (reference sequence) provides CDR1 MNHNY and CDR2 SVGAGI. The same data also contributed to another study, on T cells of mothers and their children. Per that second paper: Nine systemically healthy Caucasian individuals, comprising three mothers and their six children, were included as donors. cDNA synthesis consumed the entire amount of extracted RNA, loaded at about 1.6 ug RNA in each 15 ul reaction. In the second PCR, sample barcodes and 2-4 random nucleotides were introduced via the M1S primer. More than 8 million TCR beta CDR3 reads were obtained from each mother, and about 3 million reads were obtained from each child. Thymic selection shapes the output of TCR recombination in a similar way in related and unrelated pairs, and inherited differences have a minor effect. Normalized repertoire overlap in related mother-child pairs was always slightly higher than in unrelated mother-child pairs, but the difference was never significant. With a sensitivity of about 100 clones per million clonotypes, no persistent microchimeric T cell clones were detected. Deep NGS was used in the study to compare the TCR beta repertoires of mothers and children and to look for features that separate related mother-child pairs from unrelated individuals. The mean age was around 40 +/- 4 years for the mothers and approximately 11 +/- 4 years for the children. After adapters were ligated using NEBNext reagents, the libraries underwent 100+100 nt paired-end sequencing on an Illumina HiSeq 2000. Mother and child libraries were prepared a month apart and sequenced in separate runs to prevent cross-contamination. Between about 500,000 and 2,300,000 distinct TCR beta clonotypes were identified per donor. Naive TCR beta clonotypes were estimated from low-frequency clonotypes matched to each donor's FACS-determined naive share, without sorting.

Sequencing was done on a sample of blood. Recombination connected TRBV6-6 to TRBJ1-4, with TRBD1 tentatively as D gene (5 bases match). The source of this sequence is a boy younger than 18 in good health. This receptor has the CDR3 CASSAGVGDEKLFF. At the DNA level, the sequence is TGTGCCAGCAGTGCGGGGGTGGGGGATGAAAAACTGTTTTTT.